This T cell receptor beta chain was retrieved from a study of blood T cell repertoires in COVID-19. Study as a whole: Samples taken during acute and convalescent COVID-19 were collected in the United States, Italy and Spain. T cells, B-cell-depleted T cells, or PBMCs provided the cDNA or gDNA that served as material.

Original analysis: Reference gene primer amplification gave nucleated cell count estimates. Measured with immunoSEQ multiplex PCR; TCRdb has only the in-frame clones, and not every one. V, J and clone size are those of that table, while D and trimming were read from the DNA. There are fewer than 250,000 clones in the sample; about 91% occur only once, and approximately 1.2% lies in the top ten. The V and J ends lost 6 bases and 4 bases, in that order; junction bases with no gene match: 10. CDR1 is MNHEY and CDR2 is SMNVEV in the germline V gene (reference sequence). This CDR3 is 15 amino acids long. The sequenced sample was peripheral blood. The chain carries TRBV27 and TRBJ2-3, with 7 bases identical to TRBD2. The sequence came from a man younger than 45 with acute or convalescent COVID-19. CDR3 amino acids: CASSLGLVMADTQYF. CDR3 DNA sequence: TGTGCCAGCAGCCTAGGACTAGTAATGGCAGATACGCAGTATTTT.